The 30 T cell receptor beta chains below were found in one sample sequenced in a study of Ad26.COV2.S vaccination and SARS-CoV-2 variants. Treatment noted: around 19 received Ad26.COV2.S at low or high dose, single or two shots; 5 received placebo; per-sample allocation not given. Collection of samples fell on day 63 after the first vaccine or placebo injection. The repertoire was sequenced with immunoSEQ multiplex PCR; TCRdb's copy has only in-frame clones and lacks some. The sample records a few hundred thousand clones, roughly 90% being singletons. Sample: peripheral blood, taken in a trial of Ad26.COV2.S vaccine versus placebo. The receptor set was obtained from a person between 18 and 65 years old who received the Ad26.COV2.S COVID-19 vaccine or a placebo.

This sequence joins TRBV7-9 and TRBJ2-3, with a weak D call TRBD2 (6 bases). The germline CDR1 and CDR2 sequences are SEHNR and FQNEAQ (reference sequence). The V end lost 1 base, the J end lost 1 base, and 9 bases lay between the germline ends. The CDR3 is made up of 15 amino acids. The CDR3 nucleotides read TGTGCCAGCAGCTTAGTACTAGCAGGCACAGATACGCAGTATTTT. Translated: CASSLVLAGTDTQYF. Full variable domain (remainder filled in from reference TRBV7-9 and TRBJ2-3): DTGVSQNPRHKITKRGQNVTFRCDPISEHNRLYWYRQTLGQGPEFLTYFQNEAQLEKSRLLSDRFSAERPKGSFSTLEIQRTEQGDSAMYLCASSLVLAGTDTQYFGPGTRLTVL.

The chain's CDR3 is CASGDGSIQYF. In DNA, the CDR3 is TGCGCCAGCGGGGATGGCTCTATTCAGTACTTC. This chain links TRBV5-1 with TRBJ2-4; no reliable D call. CDR1 and CDR2 from the germline V gene are SGHRS and YFSETQ. V lost 7 bases and J 10 bases, leaving 12 bases between the germline ends. The CDR3 contains 11 residues.

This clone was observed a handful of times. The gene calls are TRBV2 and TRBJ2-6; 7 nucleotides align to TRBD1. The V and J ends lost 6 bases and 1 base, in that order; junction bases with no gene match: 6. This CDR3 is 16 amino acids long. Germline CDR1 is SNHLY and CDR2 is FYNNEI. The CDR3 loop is CASRARTGSGANVLTF. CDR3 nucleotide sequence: TGTGCCAGCAGAGCCCGGACAGGATCTGGGGCCAACGTCCTGACTTTC.

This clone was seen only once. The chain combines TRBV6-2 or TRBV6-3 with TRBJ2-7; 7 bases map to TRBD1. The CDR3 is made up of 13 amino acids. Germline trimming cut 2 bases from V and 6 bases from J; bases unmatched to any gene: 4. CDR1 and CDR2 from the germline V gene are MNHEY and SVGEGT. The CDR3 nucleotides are TGTGCCAGCAGTTACCCGACAGGGTCCGAGCAGTACTTC. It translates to CASSYPTGSEQYF.

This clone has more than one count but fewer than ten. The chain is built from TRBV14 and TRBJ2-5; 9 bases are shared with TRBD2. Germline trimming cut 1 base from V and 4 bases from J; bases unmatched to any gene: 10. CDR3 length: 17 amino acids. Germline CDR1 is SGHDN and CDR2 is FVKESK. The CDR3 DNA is TGTGCCAGCAGCCAAGGAAAGACTAGCGGAAGCAGAGAGACCCAGTACTTC. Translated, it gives CASSQGKTSGSRETQYF.

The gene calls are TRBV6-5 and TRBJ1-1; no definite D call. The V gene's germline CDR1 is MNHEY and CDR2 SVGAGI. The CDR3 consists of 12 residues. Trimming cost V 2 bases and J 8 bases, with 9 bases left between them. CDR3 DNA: TGTGCCAGCAGTTACCCACACGGAGAAGCTTTCTTT. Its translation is CASSYPHGEAFF.

CDR3 DNA sequence: TGTGCCAGCTCACCTGGTGGATCCACAGATACGCAGTATTTT. Its protein product is CASSPGGSTDTQYF. The chain carries TRBV18 and TRBJ2-3; no reliable D call. Germline lookup yields CDR1 KGHSH and CDR2 LQKENI. The CDR3 is made up of 14 amino acids. Deletions cut 3 bases from V and 2 bases from J, with 9 bases between.

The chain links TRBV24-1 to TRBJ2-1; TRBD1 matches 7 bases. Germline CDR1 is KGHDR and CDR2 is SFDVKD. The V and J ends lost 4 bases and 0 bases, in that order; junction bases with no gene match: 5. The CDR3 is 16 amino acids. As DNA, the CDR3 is TGTGCCACCAGTGACGGACAGGCTTTCTCCTACAATGAGCAGTTCTTC. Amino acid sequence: CATSDGQAFSYNEQFF.

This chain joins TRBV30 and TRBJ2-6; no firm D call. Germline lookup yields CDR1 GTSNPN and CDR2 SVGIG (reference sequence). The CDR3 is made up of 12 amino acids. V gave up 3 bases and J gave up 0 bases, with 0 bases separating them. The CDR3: CAWSSGANVLTF. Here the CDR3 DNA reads TGTGCCTGGAGCTCTGGGGCCAACGTCCTGACTTTC. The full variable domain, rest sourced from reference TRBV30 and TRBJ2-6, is SQTIHQWPATLVQPVGSPLSLECTVEGTSNPNLYWYRQAAGRGLQLLFYSVGIGQISSEVPQNLSASRPQDRQFILSSKKLLLSDSGFYLCAWSSGANVLTFGAGSRLTVL.

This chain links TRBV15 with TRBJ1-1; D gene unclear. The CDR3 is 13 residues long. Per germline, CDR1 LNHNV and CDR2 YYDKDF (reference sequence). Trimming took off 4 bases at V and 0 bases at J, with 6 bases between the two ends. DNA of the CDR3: TGTGCCACCAGCACGGGGTTGAACACTGAAGCTTTCTTT. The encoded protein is CATSTGLNTEAFF. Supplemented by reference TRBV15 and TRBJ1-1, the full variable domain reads DAMVIQNPRYQVTQFGKPVTLSCSQTLNHNVMYWYQQKSSQAPKLLFHYYDKDFNNEADTPDNFQSRRPNTSFCFLDIRSPGLGDTAMYLCATSTGLNTEAFFGQGTRLTVV.

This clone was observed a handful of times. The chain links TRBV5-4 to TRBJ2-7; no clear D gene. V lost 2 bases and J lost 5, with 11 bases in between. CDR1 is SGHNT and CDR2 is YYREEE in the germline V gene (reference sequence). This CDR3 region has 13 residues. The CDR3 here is CASSLNLGNEQYF. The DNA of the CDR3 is TGTGCCAGCAGCTTAAACCTAGGCAACGAGCAGTACTTC.

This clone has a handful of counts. This CDR3 reads CASSLGAGNTIYF. CDR3 sequence (DNA): TGTGCCAGCAGCTTAGGGGCGGGTAACACCATATATTTT. The rearrangement uses TRBV7-2 and TRBJ1-3, with unresolved D. Germline lookup yields CDR1 SGHTA and CDR2 FQGNSA. Trimming removed 1 base from V and 7 bases from J, with 8 bases in between. The CDR3 runs to 13 residues.

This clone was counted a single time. In DNA form, the CDR3 reads TGTGCCAGCAGGACGATAGCGCAATCGGGGGATGAGCAGTTCTTC. As protein: CASRTIAQSGDEQFF. V gene TRBV6-5 combines with J gene TRBJ2-1; D perhaps matches TRBD2 (6 bases). CDR1 is MNHEY, CDR2 SVGAGI, per germline. Deletions cut 6 bases from V and 8 bases from J, with 20 bases between. This CDR3 has 15 amino acids.

CDR3 nucleotide sequence: TGTGCCAGCAGCTTAGTTCGAGGCACAGATACGCAGTATTTT. Translated, it gives CASSLVRGTDTQYF. The genes are TRBV11-3 and TRBJ2-3; D unclear. CDR3 size: 14 residues. The V end was cut by 1 base, the J end by 1 base, with 6 bases between. The germline V gene encodes CDR1 SGHNT and CDR2 YENEEA. The complete variable domain, with remaining parts taken from reference TRBV11-3 and TRBJ2-3, reads EAGVVQSPRYKIIEKKQPVAFWCNPISGHNTLYWYLQNLGQGPELLIRYENEEAVDDSQLPKDRFSAERLKGVDSTLKIQPAELGDSAVYLCASSLVRGTDTQYFGPGTRLTVL.

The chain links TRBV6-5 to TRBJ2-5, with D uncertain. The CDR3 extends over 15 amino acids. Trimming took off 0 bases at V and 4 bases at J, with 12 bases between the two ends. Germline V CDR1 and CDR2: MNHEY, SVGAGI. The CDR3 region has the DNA TGTGCCAGCAGTTACTCGAGCGATCCGTCAGAGACCCAGTACTTC. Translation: CASSYSSDPSETQYF.

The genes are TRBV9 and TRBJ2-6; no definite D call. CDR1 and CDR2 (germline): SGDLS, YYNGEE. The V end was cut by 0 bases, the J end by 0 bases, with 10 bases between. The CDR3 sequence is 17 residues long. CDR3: CASSVAAESSGANVLTF. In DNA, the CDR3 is TGTGCCAGCAGCGTAGCGGCAGAAAGCTCTGGGGCCAACGTCCTGACTTTC.

In nucleotides, the CDR3 is TGCGCCAGCAGCCAGGGCAGCGGCTTCCACACTGAAGCTTTCTTT. Amino acids: CASSQGSGFHTEAFF. The chain couples TRBV4-3 to TRBJ1-1; no reliable D call. The germline V and J ends were trimmed by 3 bases and 3 bases, with 14 bases remaining between them. CDR3 length: 15 amino acids. Germline CDR1 reads LGHNA; CDR2 reads YSLEER.

The CDR3 nucleotides read TGTGCCAGCAGCTTAGCCCGGGGGCTCACCCACGAGCAGTACTTC. Translated, it gives CASSLARGLTHEQYF. V gene TRBV7-2 combines with J gene TRBJ2-7; D is possibly TRBD1 or TRBD2 (6 bases each). This CDR3 has 15 amino acids. V lost 0 bases and J lost 5, with 14 bases in between. Germline V gene sequence: CDR1 SGHTA, CDR2 FQGNSA.

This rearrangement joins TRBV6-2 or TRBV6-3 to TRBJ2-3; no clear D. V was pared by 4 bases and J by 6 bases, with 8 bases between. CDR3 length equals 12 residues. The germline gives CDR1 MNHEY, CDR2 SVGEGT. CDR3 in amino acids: CASSFHSDTQYF. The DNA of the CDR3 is TGTGCCAGCAGTTTCCACAGCGATACGCAGTATTTT.

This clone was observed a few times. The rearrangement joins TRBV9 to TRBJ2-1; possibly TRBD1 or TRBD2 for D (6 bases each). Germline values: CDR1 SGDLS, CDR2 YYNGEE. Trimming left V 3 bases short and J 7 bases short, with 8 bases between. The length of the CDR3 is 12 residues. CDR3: CASSEGGNEQFF. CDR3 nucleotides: TGTGCCAGCAGCGAAGGGGGGAATGAGCAGTTCTTC.

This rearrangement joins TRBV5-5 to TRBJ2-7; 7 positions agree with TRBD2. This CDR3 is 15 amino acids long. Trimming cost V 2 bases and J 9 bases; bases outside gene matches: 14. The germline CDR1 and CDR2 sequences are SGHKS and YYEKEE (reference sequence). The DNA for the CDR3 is TGTGCCAGCAGCTTCGGGTCGGGCGGGACTACGAGGCAGTACTTC. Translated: CASSFGSGGTTRQYF.

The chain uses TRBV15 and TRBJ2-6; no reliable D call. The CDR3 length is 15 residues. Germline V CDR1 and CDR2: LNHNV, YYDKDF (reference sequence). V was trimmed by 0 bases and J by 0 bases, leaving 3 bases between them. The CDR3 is CATSRDNSGANVLTF. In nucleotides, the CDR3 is TGTGCCACCAGCAGAGACAACTCTGGGGCCAACGTCCTGACTTTC.

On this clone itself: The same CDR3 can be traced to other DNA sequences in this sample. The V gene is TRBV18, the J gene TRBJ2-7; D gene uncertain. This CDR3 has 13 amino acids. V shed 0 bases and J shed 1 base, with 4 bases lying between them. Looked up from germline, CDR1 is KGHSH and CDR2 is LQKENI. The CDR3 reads CASSPPSSYEQYF. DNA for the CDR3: TGTGCCAGCTCACCACCATCATCCTACGAGCAGTACTTC.

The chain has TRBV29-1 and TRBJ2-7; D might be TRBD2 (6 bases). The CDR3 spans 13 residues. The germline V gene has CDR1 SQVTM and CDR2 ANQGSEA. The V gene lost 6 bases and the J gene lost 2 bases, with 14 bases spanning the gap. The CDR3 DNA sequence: TGCAGCGTCTCCGGGGACTCAACCTACGAGCAGTACTTC. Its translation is CSVSGDSTYEQYF.

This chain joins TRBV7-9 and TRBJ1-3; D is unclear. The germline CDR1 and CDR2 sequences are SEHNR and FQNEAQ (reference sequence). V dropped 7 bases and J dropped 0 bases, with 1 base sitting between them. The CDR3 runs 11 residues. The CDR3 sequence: CASISGNTIYF. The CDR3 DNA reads TGTGCCAGCATCTCTGGAAACACCATATATTTT.

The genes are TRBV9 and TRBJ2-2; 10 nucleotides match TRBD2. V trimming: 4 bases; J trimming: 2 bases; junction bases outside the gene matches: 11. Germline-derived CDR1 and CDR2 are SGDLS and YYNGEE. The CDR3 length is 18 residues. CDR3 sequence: CASSNPRLAGANTGELFF. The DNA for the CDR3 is TGTGCCAGCAGCAATCCACGTCTAGCGGGAGCTAACACCGGGGAGCTGTTTTTT.

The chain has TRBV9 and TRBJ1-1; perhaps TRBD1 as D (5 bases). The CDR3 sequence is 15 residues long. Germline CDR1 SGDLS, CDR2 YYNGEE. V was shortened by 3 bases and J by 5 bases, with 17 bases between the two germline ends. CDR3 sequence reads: CASSGPSGASTEAFF. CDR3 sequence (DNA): TGTGCCAGCAGCGGACCATCCGGGGCCTCGACTGAAGCTTTCTTT.

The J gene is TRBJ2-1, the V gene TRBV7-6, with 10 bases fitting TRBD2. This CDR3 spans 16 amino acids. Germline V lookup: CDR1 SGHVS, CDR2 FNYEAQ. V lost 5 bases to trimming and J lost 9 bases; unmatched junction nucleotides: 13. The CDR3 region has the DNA TGTGCCAGCAGCCCCAAAGCGGGAGGGCCCTCGGTTGAGCAGTTCTTC. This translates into CASSPKAGGPSVEQFF.

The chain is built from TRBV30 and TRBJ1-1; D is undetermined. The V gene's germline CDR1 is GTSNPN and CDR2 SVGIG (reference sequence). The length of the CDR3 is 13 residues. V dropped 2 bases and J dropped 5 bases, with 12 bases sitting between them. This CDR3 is CAWSPVLGTEAFF. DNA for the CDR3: TGTGCCTGGAGTCCAGTATTGGGGACTGAAGCTTTCTTT.

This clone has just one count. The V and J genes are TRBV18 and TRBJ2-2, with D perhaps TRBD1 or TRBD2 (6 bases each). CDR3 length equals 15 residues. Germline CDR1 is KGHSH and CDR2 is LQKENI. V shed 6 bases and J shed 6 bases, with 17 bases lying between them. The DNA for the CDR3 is TGTGCCAGCTCCCCGTCCGAGGGGGAGGCCGGGGAGCTGTTTTTT. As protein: CASSPSEGEAGELFF.